The subject of this entry is one TCR beta chain. Antigen unknown. This sample stems from a study of spatial heterogeneity in lung cancer. Turning to the study itself: Alpha-chain sequences were consistently detected in smaller numbers than beta-chain sequences. Overall study findings and caveats: Expanded tumor TCRs that were ubiquitous appeared in blood more at resection than follow-up.

The CDR3 is 13 amino acids. Germline CDR1 is MDHEN and CDR2 is SYDVKM. Deletions cut 6 bases from V and 6 bases from J, with 12 bases between. TCRdb re-analysed the 5' RACE reads in MiXCR, keeping a single row per CDR3 protein. The sample has roughly 39,000 distinct CDR3 sequences; 7.5% are singletons. The sample's time point: sample taken at primary tumor resection. The approximately 69 donors had untreated early-stage non-small cell lung cancer. Whole RNA came from tumor, nontumor lung or frozen PBMC and was sequenced without being sorted. The chain employs TRBV28 and TRBJ1-5; D is ambiguous. The source material was PBMCs, sampled at surgery. The TCR comes from a male donor with early-stage non-small cell lung cancer. As DNA, the CDR3 is TGTGCCAGCAGCACCCCGACGGGTCAGCCCCAGCATTTT. This gives the protein CASSTPTGQPQHF. Complete variable domain (other parts from reference TRBV28 and TRBJ1-5): DVKVTQSSRYLVKRTGEKVFLECVQDMDHENMFWYRQDPGLGLRLIYFSYDVKMKEKGDIPEGYSVSREKKERFSLILESASTNQTSMYLCASSTPTGQPQHFGDGTRLSIL.